This TCR beta chain stems from a study of regulatory T cells in long-lasting Graves disease. This CDR3 contains 13 residues. Germline CDR1 is DFQATT and CDR2 is SNEGSKA (reference sequence). V lost 1 base and J 4 bases, leaving 8 bases between the germline ends. On this clonotype itself: Its target is not known.

Researchers made TCR beta libraries by using iRepertoire HTBI primers and running Arm-PCR on CDR3 regions. TCRdb passed the multiplex PCR reads through MiXCR, listing each CDR3 protein once. The profile shows about 440,000 distinct CDR3 sequences, 14% to 15% of them singletons. Time point: newly diagnosed GD, antithyroid drugs for less than 3 months. PBMCs were the source of the RNA used for TCR sequencing. With EDTA tubes as the receptacles, about 9 milliliters of peripheral blood were drawn. Study results and limitations: Only a small sample size was used, which may have cut accuracy. It was in persistent disease that TRBV28, TRBJ1-2 and TRBJ2-5 were favored.

The sample was also linked to a second study, of T cells in Graves' hyperthyroidism and ophthalmopathy.

The TCR was taken from a woman aged 25 to 45 with Graves disease. The chain is built from TRBV20-1 and TRBJ1-3, with unresolved D. Specimen: peripheral blood mononuclear cells (PBMCs), collected at new diagnosis, from a patient treated with antithyroid drugs. This CDR3 is CSARVHSGNTIYF. The CDR3 nucleotides read TGCAGTGCTAGAGTCCACAGCGGAAACACCATATATTTT.